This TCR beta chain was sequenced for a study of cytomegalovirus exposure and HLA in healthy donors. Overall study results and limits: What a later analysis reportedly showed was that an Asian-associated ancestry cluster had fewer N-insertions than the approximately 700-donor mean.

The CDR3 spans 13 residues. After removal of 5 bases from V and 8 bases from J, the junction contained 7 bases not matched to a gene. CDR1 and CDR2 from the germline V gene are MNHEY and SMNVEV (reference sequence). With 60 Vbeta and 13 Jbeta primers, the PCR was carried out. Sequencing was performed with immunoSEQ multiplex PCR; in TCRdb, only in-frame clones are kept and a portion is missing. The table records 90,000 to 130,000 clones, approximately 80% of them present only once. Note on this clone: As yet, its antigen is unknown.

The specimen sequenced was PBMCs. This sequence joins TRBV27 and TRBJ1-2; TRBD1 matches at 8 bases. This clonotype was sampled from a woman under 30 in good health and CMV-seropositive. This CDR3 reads CASSQTGGDGYTF. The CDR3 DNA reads TGTGCCAGCAGTCAAACAGGGGGTGACGGCTACACCTTC.